This T cell receptor beta chain was captured in a study of blood T cell repertoires in COVID-19. About the study: Spain, Italy and the United States supplied samples that represented acute and convalescent COVID-19. T cells, B-cell-depleted T cells, or PBMCs provided the cDNA or gDNA that served as material.

Original processing notes: Using reference gene primer amplification, nucleated cell counts were estimated. The protocol was immunoSEQ multiplex PCR, while the TCRdb copy is restricted to in-frame clones and leaves out a portion. The V and J calls and clone size come from that table; D and trimming were worked out from the DNA. The table records some 52,000 clones, 90% of them present only once. The V gene's germline CDR1 is SGHRS and CDR2 YFSETQ. The J segment lost 2 bases and the V segment lost 4 bases, leaving 3 bases of the junction unmatched. The CDR3 is 13 residues long. Sequencing was done on a sample of peripheral blood. The receptor comes from a human donor in a cohort sampled during active COVID-19. The V and J genes are TRBV5-1 and TRBJ2-7, with 7 bases lining up with TRBD1. In DNA form, the CDR3 reads TGCGCCAGCAGCCCTGGGACAGCCTACGAGCAGTACTTC. Translating gives CASSPGTAYEQYF.